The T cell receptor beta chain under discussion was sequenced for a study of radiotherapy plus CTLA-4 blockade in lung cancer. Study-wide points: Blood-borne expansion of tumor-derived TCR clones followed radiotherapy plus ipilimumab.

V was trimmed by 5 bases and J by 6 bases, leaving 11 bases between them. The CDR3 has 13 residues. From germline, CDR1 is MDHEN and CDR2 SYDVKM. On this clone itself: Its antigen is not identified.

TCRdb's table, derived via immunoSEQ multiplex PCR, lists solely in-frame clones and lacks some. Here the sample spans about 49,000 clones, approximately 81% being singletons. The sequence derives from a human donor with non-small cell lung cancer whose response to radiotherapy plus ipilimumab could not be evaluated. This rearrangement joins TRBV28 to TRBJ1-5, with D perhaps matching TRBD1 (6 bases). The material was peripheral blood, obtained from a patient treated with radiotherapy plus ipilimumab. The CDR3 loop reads CASSPTGIQPQHF. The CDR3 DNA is TGTGCCAGCAGTCCAACAGGGATTCAGCCCCAGCATTTT.